The subject of this entry is one T cell receptor (beta chain). The method was immunoSEQ multiplex PCR; TCRdb's version includes in-frame clones alone and lacks a portion of them. The table records 250,000 to 300,000 clones, roughly nine tenths of them present only once. This sample was taken from a study of blood T cell repertoires in COVID-19. In assigning cohorts, the study relied on participant-reported clinical history. Within the 2 weeks before study entry, each person in the exposed group met a COVID-19 case. Germline CDR1 is MDHEN and CDR2 is SYDVKM. The CDR3 extends over 16 amino acids. The V segment lost 4 bases and the J segment 3 bases; nucleotides outside the gene matches: 11.

This chain joins TRBV28 and TRBJ2-7; 8 bases align to TRBD2. This TCR derives from a woman aged 45-65 years who had been exposed to COVID-19. Sequenced input: PBMCs or T cells enriched from blood (not recorded which). The CDR3 reads CASSSLRGGTLYEQYF. For the CDR3, the DNA is TGTGCCAGCAGTTCCTTACGGGGGGGGACCCTCTACGAGCAGTACTTC.